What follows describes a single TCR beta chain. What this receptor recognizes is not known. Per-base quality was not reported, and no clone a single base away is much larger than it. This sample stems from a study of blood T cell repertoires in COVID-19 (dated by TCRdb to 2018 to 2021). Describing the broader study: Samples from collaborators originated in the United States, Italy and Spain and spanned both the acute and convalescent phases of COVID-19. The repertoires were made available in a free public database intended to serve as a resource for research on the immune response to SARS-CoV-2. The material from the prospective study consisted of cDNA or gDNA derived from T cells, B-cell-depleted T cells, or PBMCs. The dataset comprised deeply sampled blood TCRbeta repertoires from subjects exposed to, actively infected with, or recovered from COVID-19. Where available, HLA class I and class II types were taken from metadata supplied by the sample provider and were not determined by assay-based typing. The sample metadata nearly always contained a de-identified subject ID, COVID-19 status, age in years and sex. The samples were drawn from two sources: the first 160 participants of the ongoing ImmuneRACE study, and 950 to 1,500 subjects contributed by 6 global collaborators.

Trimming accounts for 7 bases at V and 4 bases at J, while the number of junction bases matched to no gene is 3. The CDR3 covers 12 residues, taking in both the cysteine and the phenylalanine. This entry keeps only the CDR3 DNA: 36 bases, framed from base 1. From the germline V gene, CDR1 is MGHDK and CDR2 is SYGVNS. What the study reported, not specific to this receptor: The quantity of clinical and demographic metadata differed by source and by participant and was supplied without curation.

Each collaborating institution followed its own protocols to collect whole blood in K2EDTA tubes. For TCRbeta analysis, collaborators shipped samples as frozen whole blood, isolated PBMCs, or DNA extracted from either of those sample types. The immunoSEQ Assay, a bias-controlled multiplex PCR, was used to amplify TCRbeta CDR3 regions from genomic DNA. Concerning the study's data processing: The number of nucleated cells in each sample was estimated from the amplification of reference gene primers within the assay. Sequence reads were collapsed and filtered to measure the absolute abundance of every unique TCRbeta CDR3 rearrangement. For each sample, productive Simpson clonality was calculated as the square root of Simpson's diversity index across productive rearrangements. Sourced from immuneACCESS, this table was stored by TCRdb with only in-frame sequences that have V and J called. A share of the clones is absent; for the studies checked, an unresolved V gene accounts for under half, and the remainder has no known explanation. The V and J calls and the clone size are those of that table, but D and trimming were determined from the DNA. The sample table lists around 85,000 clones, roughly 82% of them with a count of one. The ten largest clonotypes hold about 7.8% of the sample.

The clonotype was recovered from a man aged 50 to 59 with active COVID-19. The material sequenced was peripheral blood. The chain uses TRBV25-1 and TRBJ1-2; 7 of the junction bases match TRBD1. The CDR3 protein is CASKGQVYGYTF. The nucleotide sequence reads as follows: TGTGCCAGCAAAGGACAGGTCTATGGCTACACCTTC.